This T cell receptor beta chain comes out of a study of T-cell reconstitution after alpha-beta-depleted transplantation in children. The TCRbeta library was prepared with unique molecular identifiers. One entry per CDR3 protein, called by TCRdb with MiXCR from the PCR reads. This table has some 500,000 distinct CDR3 sequences, about a sixth appearing once. Germline values: CDR1 SQVTM, CDR2 ANQGSEA. V shed 3 bases and J shed 10 bases, with 10 bases lying between them. The CDR3 has 11 amino acids. The sample holds one count of this clonotype. The TCR was taken from a human donor who donated a stem cell graft to a child with acute lymphoblastic leukemia. The material sequenced was PBMCs from the stem cell graft donor, taken from the stem cell graft. The chain combines TRBV29-1 with TRBJ2-1; D unclear. The CDR3 sequence is CSVDPGREQFF. The CDR3, as DNA: TGCAGCGTTGATCCCGGTAGGGAGCAGTTCTTC.